These T cell receptor beta chains were read from a single sample in a study of blood T cell repertoires in COVID-19. Assay used: immunoSEQ multiplex PCR; TCRdb lists only in-frame clones, some missing. This table has more than 350,000 clones, approximately 90% appearing once. The sequenced sample was PBMCs or T cells enriched from blood (not recorded which). These TCRs come from a woman between 18 and 29 years old who had been exposed to COVID-19. Both conserved end residues are part of each CDR3. D genes are given only for firm matches. Rows may omit the clone size; those that give it use once, few, many or a size class.

cdr3_nt	cdr3_aa	j_call	v_call	d_call	clone_size
TGTGCCACCAGCATAGACATTTTCTACGAGCAGTACTTC	CATSIDIFYEQYF	TRBJ2-7	TRBV15	NA	NA
TGTGCCAGCAGCGAGAGGCAAACCAATTCACCCCTCCACTTT	CASSERQTNSPLHF	TRBJ1-6	TRBV9	NA	NA
TGTGCCAGCAGCAGACCCCGGGACAGGGGATTATTGAACACTGAAGCTTTCTTT	CASSRPRDRGLLNTEAFF	TRBJ1-1	TRBV7-6	TRBD1	NA
TGTGCCAGCACCCCTCGGCAAACAGGGGGCCACTATGGCTACACCTTC	CASTPRQTGGHYGYTF	TRBJ1-2	TRBV5-4	TRBD1	NA
TGCGCCAGCAGCCAAGAGGGGGATCAGGGGTTCCCCTCCTACGAGCAGTACTTC	CASSQEGDQGFPSYEQYF	TRBJ2-7	TRBV4-3	NA	NA
TGCGCCAGCATGACAGGGGAGGATAGCAATCAGCCCCAGCATTTT	CASMTGEDSNQPQHF	TRBJ1-5	TRBV23-1	TRBD1	NA
TGTGCAAGTCGTCCATCAACTAGCGGGAGTTGCGAGCAGTACTTC	CASRPSTSGSCEQYF	TRBJ2-7	TRBV12-2	NA	NA
TGTGCCAGCAGTTACGGAAGGGGCAGGGGGTCGGAGCAGTACTTC	CASSYGRGRGSEQYF	TRBJ2-7	TRBV6-2/TRBV6-3	TRBD1	NA
TGTGCCAGTAAATCTCCGGGGGTTATGGGCTTATACGAGCAGTACTTC	CASKSPGVMGLYEQYF	TRBJ2-7	TRBV19	NA	NA
TGCGCCAGCAGCTTACAGGGTGTGGTCCCTGGAAACACCATATATTTT	CASSLQGVVPGNTIYF	TRBJ1-3	TRBV5-1	NA	NA
TGTGCCAGCAGTAAGGCCGGGACTAGCAGGAGCACAGATACGCAGTATTTT	CASSKAGTSRSTDTQYF	TRBJ2-3	TRBV7-6	TRBD2	few
TGTGCCAGCAGCACCTCCCACGGGGGCGAGCAGTACTTC	CASSTSHGGEQYF	TRBJ2-7	TRBV7-8	NA	NA
TGTGCCAGCAGTGGTCAGCCTGGACAGGGGACAGATACGCAGTATTTT	CASSGQPGQGTDTQYF	TRBJ2-3	TRBV6-1	TRBD1	NA
TGTGCCAGCAGCGTCGGACAGGGGGCGTGGAGCAATCAGCCCCAGCATTTT	CASSVGQGAWSNQPQHF	TRBJ1-5	TRBV2	TRBD1	NA
TGTGCCAGCAGTTATACAGTCACCTACGAGCAGTACTTC	CASSYTVTYEQYF	TRBJ2-7	TRBV6-6	NA	NA